This T cell receptor beta chain was captured in a study of cytomegalovirus exposure and HLA in healthy donors. Regarding the study as a whole: Reportedly, fewer N-insertions than the roughly 700-donor mean appeared in an Asian-associated ancestry cluster in a later analysis. For cytomegalovirus status, the classifier reportedly gave diagnoses with high specificity and sensitivity. Upon later analysis, HLA-associated TCR beta chains proved more clonally expanded than other, equally common chains. A later analysis reported that several of the most significant clusters appeared to be linked to common viral pathogens, among them Epstein-Barr virus.

PCR was performed using 60 Vbeta and 13 Jbeta primers. Sequencing was performed with immunoSEQ multiplex PCR; in TCRdb, only in-frame clones are kept and a portion is missing. The sample holds roughly 120,000 clones, 75% seen once. Comments on this clone: Its cognate antigen is unknown.

The CDR3 runs to 16 residues. Germline V gene data show CDR1 as SNHLY and CDR2 as FYNNEI. Trimming removed 7 bases from V and 3 bases from J; junction bases left unmatched: 10. The chain joins TRBV2 to TRBJ1-5; 9 nucleotides align to TRBD1. This TCR was recovered from a woman under 30 in good health and CMV-seronegative. The sample taken for sequencing was PBMCs. CDR3 region: CASTKSGTGLNQPQHF. For the CDR3, the DNA is TGTGCCAGCACCAAAAGTGGGACAGGGCTCAATCAGCCCCAGCATTTT.